This is a list of T cell receptor beta chains from one sample in a study of response to subunit inactivated influenza vaccine. TCRdb reprocessed the RT-PCR reads via MiXCR and lists one record per CDR3 protein. The sample consists of about 520,000 distinct CDR3 sequences, approximately 24% of them appearing once. The sequencing used CD4+ T cells sorted from PBMCs, collected roughly 5 days after vaccination. These receptors all stem from a man aged 50-59 years who received an inactivated influenza vaccine. CDR3s include the opening cysteine and the closing phenylalanine or tryptophan. The order of the fields is J gene, V gene, CDR3 protein.

j_call: TRBJ2-1
v_call: TRBV6-2/TRBV6-3
cdr3_aa: CASKKVSGEQFF

j_call: TRBJ1-1
v_call: TRBV29-1
cdr3_aa: CSAALGQRNTEAFF

j_call: TRBJ2-3
v_call: TRBV4-2
cdr3_aa: CASSPGLAGGADTQYF

j_call: TRBJ2-1
v_call: TRBV7-3
cdr3_aa: CASSLKAEPYNEQFF

j_call: TRBJ2-5
v_call: TRBV29-1
cdr3_aa: CSVSRQARETQYF

j_call: TRBJ2-5
v_call: TRBV12-3/TRBV12-4
cdr3_aa: CASTLAGAMKTQYF

j_call: TRBJ2-1
v_call: TRBV5-6
cdr3_aa: CASSFGGFGSYNEQFF

j_call: TRBJ2-7
v_call: TRBV5-1
cdr3_aa: CASSATGTETYEQYF

j_call: TRBJ2-2
v_call: TRBV7-2
cdr3_aa: CASSLVRLAGTAGELFF

j_call: TRBJ1-4
v_call: TRBV10-3
cdr3_aa: CAISESDRPGEKLFF

j_call: TRBJ2-3
v_call: TRBV20-1
cdr3_aa: CSARAGYTDTQYF

j_call: TRBJ2-2
v_call: TRBV9
cdr3_aa: CASSATGALNTGELFF

j_call: TRBJ2-5
v_call: TRBV20-1
cdr3_aa: CSAGKQGAPFQETQYF

j_call: TRBJ2-1
v_call: TRBV3-1
cdr3_aa: CASSPTRGRLGNEQFF

j_call: TRBJ1-3
v_call: TRBV29-1
cdr3_aa: CSVSRAGNTIYF

j_call: TRBJ2-5
v_call: TRBV7-2
cdr3_aa: CASSRGRTTQETQYF

j_call: TRBJ2-3
v_call: TRBV5-1
cdr3_aa: CASSLSPSGGGDTQYF

j_call: TRBJ2-1
v_call: TRBV20-1
cdr3_aa: CSAVGSSGNVIQFF

j_call: TRBJ2-5
v_call: TRBV7-2
cdr3_aa: CASSWGPRETQYF

j_call: TRBJ2-3
v_call: TRBV20-1
cdr3_aa: CSARTSGFTDTQYF

j_call: TRBJ1-1
v_call: TRBV7-3
cdr3_aa: CASSPVGGLNTEAFF

j_call: TRBJ2-2
v_call: TRBV11-3
cdr3_aa: CASSLSGSNTGELFF

j_call: TRBJ2-4
v_call: TRBV20-1
cdr3_aa: CSAVLGNIQYF

j_call: TRBJ2-2
v_call: TRBV7-7
cdr3_aa: CASSASGTYRTGELFF

j_call: TRBJ2-3
v_call: TRBV28
cdr3_aa: CASSYRGGSNTQYF

j_call: TRBJ2-3
v_call: TRBV11-1
cdr3_aa: CASSSLTGLAGVSDTQYF

j_call: TRBJ2-1
v_call: TRBV28
cdr3_aa: CASRGLRHNEQFF

j_call: TRBJ2-7
v_call: TRBV20-1
cdr3_aa: CSARHSEQYF

j_call: TRBJ2-5
v_call: TRBV11-2
cdr3_aa: CASSFGRVRGFETQYF

j_call: TRBJ2-5
v_call: TRBV24-1
cdr3_aa: CATSDSGTGQETQYF

j_call: TRBJ2-1
v_call: TRBV20-1
cdr3_aa: CSARRGEYEQFF

j_call: TRBJ1-1
v_call: TRBV5-1
cdr3_aa: CASSLDSHTEAFF

j_call: TRBJ1-2
v_call: TRBV28
cdr3_aa: CASSSGQIGGYTF

j_call: TRBJ1-1
v_call: TRBV6-5
cdr3_aa: CASSPLTGVAFF

j_call: TRBJ2-7
v_call: TRBV28
cdr3_aa: CASSAQGTYEQYF

j_call: TRBJ2-7
v_call: TRBV12-3/TRBV12-4
cdr3_aa: CASTLDRGREQYF

j_call: TRBJ1-1
v_call: TRBV3-1
cdr3_aa: CASSQDLAWDRGWAFF